A selection of T cell receptor beta chains follows, all from one sample in a study of T cells in Graves' hyperthyroidism and ophthalmopathy. TCRdb redid the calling of the multiplex PCR reads with MiXCR, one entry per CDR3 protein. The data hold more than 500,000 distinct CDR3 sequences, with roughly 14% observed a single time. Source material: blood. These receptors were obtained from a woman aged 35 to 49 with Graves' ophthalmopathy. Each CDR3 is given with its conserved first and last residue. D genes are given only for firm matches. Not every row has a clone size; where given, it reads once, few, many or a size class.

>NA|NA|TRBJ1-1|TRBV6-1
TGTGCCAGCCTGAAATCCAGGAGTAGCACTGAAGCTTTCTTT
CASLKSRSSTEAFF
>NA|NA|TRBJ1-3|TRBV28
TGTGCCAGCAGTGAGGACAGCTTGGGATACTCTGGAAACACCATATATTTT
CASSEDSLGYSGNTIYF
>many|TRBD1|TRBJ2-7|TRBV6-1
TGTGCCAGCAGCCCCGGACAGGGGGAAGGGTACGAGCAGTACTTC
CASSPGQGEGYEQYF
>few|TRBD2|TRBJ2-7|TRBV3-1
TGTGCCAGCAGTCGGACTAGAACCTACGAGCAGTACTTC
CASSRTRTYEQYF
>many|NA|TRBJ1-1|TRBV11-1
TGTGCCAGCAGGCCCGGTAGAGGGGTGAACATGAACACTGAAGCTTTCTTT
CASRPGRGVNMNTEAFF
>many|NA|TRBJ1-2|TRBV24-1
TGTGCCACCAGTGATTCCGCGATTGGCTACACCTTC
CATSDSAIGYTF
>many|NA|TRBJ2-7|TRBV6-1
TGTGCCAGCAGGCGCGGACTGAGCTCCTACGAGCAGTACTTC
CASRRGLSSYEQYF
>many|TRBD1|TRBJ1-2|TRBV28
TGTGCCGGCGAAGACTACAGGGGGGAGAATGGCTACACCTTC
CAGEDYRGENGYTF
>NA|NA|TRBJ2-7|TRBV4-1
TGCGCCAGCAGCCAAGAATCCAGAGTTCCCTACGAGCAGTACTTC
CASSQESRVPYEQYF
>few|TRBD2|TRBJ2-7|TRBV6-4
TGTGCCAGCAGTTTGGGGACTAGAGACGAGCAGTACTTC
CASSLGTRDEQYF
>many|TRBD1|TRBJ1-2|TRBV7-2
TGTGCCAGCAGCCCTTCGGGACAGGGGAACTATGGCTACACCTTC
CASSPSGQGNYGYTF
>many|NA|TRBJ2-7|TRBV12-3/TRBV12-4
TGTGCCAGCAGTTTATCGGCTAGCGAGGCGGACGAGCAGTACTTC
CASSLSASEADEQYF
>many|TRBD1|TRBJ2-5|TRBV7-2
TGTGCCAGCAGCTTCGGACAGGGGGCCGTGACCCAGTACTTC
CASSFGQGAVTQYF
>NA|NA|TRBJ2-5|TRBV10-3
TGTGCCATCAGTGAGAGGACTACTGGGGAGACCCAGTACTTC
CAISERTTGETQYF
>NA|TRBD2|TRBJ2-7|TRBV24-1
TGTGCCACCAGTGATTTGCGCGGGACTAGCGGGGAAGCCTACGAGCAGTACTTC
CATSDLRGTSGEAYEQYF
>many|TRBD2|TRBJ2-7|TRBV6-5
TGTGCCAGCATTACTAGCGGGAGTTACGAGCAGTACTTC
CASITSGSYEQYF
>many|NA|TRBJ1-1|TRBV28
TGTGCCAGCACCCCACCGCAGGGGATGTCTGAAGCTTTCTTT
CASTPPQGMSEAFF
>many|NA|TRBJ2-7|TRBV6-1
TGTGCCAGCAGGCTAGGGATGATCTACGAGCGGTACTTC
CASRLGMIYERYF
>many|TRBD1|TRBJ1-1|TRBV28
TGTGCCAGCAGTAGCCTAGGGACAGGGCACACTGAAGCTTTCTTT
CASSSLGTGHTEAFF
>many|NA|TRBJ1-1|TRBV6-5
TGTGCCAGCAGTTACGGCGAGGGCTCTGAAGCTTTCTTT
CASSYGEGSEAFF
>few|NA|TRBJ2-3|TRBV6-1
TGTGCCAGCATGGGGTGGCTAGCAGTAGATACGCAGTATTTT
CASMGWLAVDTQYF
>many|TRBD2|TRBJ2-2|TRBV11-2
TGTGCCAGCAGCCCTGCGGCGGTAGCGGGCTGGAACACCGGGGAGCTGTTTTTT
CASSPAAVAGWNTGELFF
>many|NA|TRBJ2-7|TRBV7-2
TGTGCCAGCAGCTTAGCTACTTACTCGAGGGGCGAGCAGTACTTC
CASSLATYSRGEQYF
>NA|NA|TRBJ1-2|TRBV6-2/TRBV6-3
TGTGCCAGCAGTTACCAGGCTTCATATGGCTACACCTTC
CASSYQASYGYTF
>many|TRBD2|TRBJ2-5|TRBV12-3/TRBV12-4
TGTGCCAGCAGGCCCCCCAGGGCCCAGCGGGGGACCCAGTACTTC
CASRPPRAQRGTQYF
>many|TRBD1|TRBJ2-5|TRBV28
TGTGCCAGCAGTTTACTCCGGGACAGGGGACAAGAGACCCAGTACTTC
CASSLLRDRGQETQYF
>many|NA|TRBJ1-2|TRBV28
TGTGCCAGCCGGAAGGCGCTGAACTATGGCTACACCTTC
CASRKALNYGYTF
>few|NA|TRBJ2-7|TRBV11-2
TGTGCCAGCGCAGTCCAGGGCTACGAGCAGTACTTC
CASAVQGYEQYF
>once|NA|TRBJ1-2|TRBV19
TGTGCCAGTACGAGACAACCTAACTATGGCTACACCTTC
CASTRQPNYGYTF
>NA|NA|TRBJ1-1|TRBV6-1
TGTGCTAGCGGTGAAGCTTTGTTGGGGAACACTGAAGCTTTCTTT
CASGEALLGNTEAFF
>NA|TRBD2|TRBJ2-7|TRBV3-1
TGTGCCAGCAGCCCCCGACTAGCGGGAGCTACGGGCGAGCAGTACTTC
CASSPRLAGATGEQYF
>many|TRBD1|TRBJ2-7|TRBV24-1
TGTGCCACCAGTGATGCTCGAGGGGACAGGGGAGACGAGCAGTACTTC
CATSDARGDRGDEQYF
>many|TRBD1|TRBJ1-2|TRBV29-1
TGCAGCGTTGAAAAAGGGACAGACGGTTATGGCTACACCTTC
CSVEKGTDGYGYTF
>many|NA|TRBJ2-7|TRBV12-3/TRBV12-4
TGTGCCAGCAGTTTAGACCACGGGAATTCCTACGAGCAGTACTTC
CASSLDHGNSYEQYF
>many|NA|TRBJ2-7|TRBV7-9
TGTGCCAGCAGCGAGAGTCCCCACTACGAGCAGTACTTC
CASSESPHYEQYF
>many|NA|TRBJ2-5|TRBV7-9
TGTGCCAGCAGCTCCGTGTTGGAGACCCAGTACTTC
CASSSVLETQYF
>many|NA|TRBJ1-5|TRBV5-1
TGCGCCAGCTCGGAATCGGGGGATCAGCCCCAGCATTTT
CASSESGDQPQHF
>few|TRBD2|TRBJ2-2|TRBV20-1
TGCAGTGCTAGTGCTAGCGGGATAGGCGGGGAGCTGTTTTTT
CSASASGIGGELFF
>many|NA|TRBJ1-1|TRBV29-1
TGCAGCGTTGAGGGTGAGTCGGGGGCGAGAACTGAAGCTTTCTTT
CSVEGESGARTEAFF
>many|TRBD1|TRBJ2-7|TRBV3-1
TGTGCCAGCAGCCCCGGGACAGGGAAGGACGAGCAGTACTTC
CASSPGTGKDEQYF
>few|NA|TRBJ2-1|TRBV11-3
TGTGCCAGCAGCTTAGGCCTCGAGGGCAATGAGCAGTTCTTC
CASSLGLEGNEQFF
>few|TRBD1|TRBJ1-5|TRBV19
TGTGCCAGTAGCCCAGGGGGTCGGGATCAGCCCCAGCATTTT
CASSPGGRDQPQHF
>NA|NA|TRBJ1-2|TRBV6-1
TGTGCCAGCAGTGGAGGAAACAGAGTTTATGGCTACACCTTC
CASSGGNRVYGYTF
>many|TRBD1|TRBJ1-1|TRBV13
TGTGCCAGCAGCCAGGACAGGGCTGAAGCTTTCTTT
CASSQDRAEAFF
>few|NA|TRBJ2-7|TRBV11-3
TGTGCCAGCAGGCTCGCCCCGACAGGCCCCTACGAGCAGTACTTC
CASRLAPTGPYEQYF
>NA|TRBD2|TRBJ2-7|TRBV3-1
TGTGCCAGCAGCCGAAGGGAGGGATACGAGCAGTACTTC
CASSRREGYEQYF
>NA|NA|TRBJ2-2|TRBV19
TGTGCCAGTAGTGCAGAGACAGGGGCGGGGGACACCGGGGAGCTGTTTTTT
CASSAETGAGDTGELFF
>many|NA|TRBJ2-5|TRBV7-9
TGTGCCAGCAGCTTAGCGGTCGGGGGCCAAGAGACCCAGTACTTC
CASSLAVGGQETQYF
>many|TRBD1|TRBJ2-2|TRBV24-1
TGTGCCACCAGTGAGAACCGGGACAGGGGGCTCGGGGAGCTGTTTTTT
CATSENRDRGLGELFF